A single sample is the source of the 17 T cell receptor beta chains below, sequenced in a study of cytomegalovirus exposure and HLA in healthy donors. Use of 60 Vbeta and 13 Jbeta primers characterized the PCR. Libraries were prepared by immunoSEQ multiplex PCR; TCRdb keeps only in-frame clonotypes and omits some of them. The data hold 90,000 to 120,000 clones, with approximately 84% observed a single time. Material for sequencing was PBMCs. These receptors originate from a man between 25 and 39 years old in good health and CMV-seronegative.

V usage is TRBV5-1 and J usage is TRBJ2-2; D perhaps matches TRBD1 (5 bases). V shed 0 bases and J shed 3 bases, with 9 bases lying between them. The CDR3 consists of 15 residues. The germline gives CDR1 SGHRS, CDR2 YFSETQ. CDR3 DNA sequence: TGCGCCAGCAGCTTGGGGATAGGGGACACCGGGGAGCTGTTTTTT. Translated, it gives CASSLGIGDTGELFF.

This clone was detected once. This sequence joins TRBV15 and TRBJ1-4; 7 bases agree with TRBD1. Looked up from germline, CDR1 is LNHNV and CDR2 is YYDKDF (reference sequence). J was trimmed by 4 bases and V by 1 base; bases with no gene match: 0. This CDR3 region has 14 residues. CDR3 residues: CATSRGDSNEKLFF. In DNA form, the CDR3 reads TGTGCCACCAGCAGAGGGGACAGTAATGAAAAACTGTTTTTT.

J is TRBJ2-7 and V is TRBV28; 11 positions agree with TRBD1. There are 15 residues in the CDR3. V lost 6 bases to trimming and J lost 2 bases; unmatched junction nucleotides: 6. Germline V gene sequence: CDR1 MDHEN, CDR2 SYDVKM. The CDR3 DNA reads as TGTGCCAGCAGACACGCGGACAGGGGGCCCTACGAGCAGTACTTC. Amino acid sequence: CASRHADRGPYEQYF.

The chain combines TRBV19 with TRBJ2-3; D may be TRBD2 (5 bases). CDR3 length equals 11 residues. The V end was cut by 9 bases, the J end by 10 bases, with 14 bases between. Germline CDR1 is LNHDA and CDR2 is SQIVND (reference sequence). CDR3 nucleotide sequence: TGTGCCAGCGGAACGGGGTTTGCGCAGTATTTT. Translated: CASGTGFAQYF.

This sequence joins TRBV7-6 and TRBJ2-5; 7 nucleotides align to TRBD2. The CDR3 is 14 residues long. V lost 5 bases, J lost 4 bases, and 7 bases stayed unmatched. Germline CDR1 SGHVS, CDR2 FNYEAQ. CDR3 in DNA: TGTGCCAGCAGCCCCTCTGGCGGGAGAGAGACCCAGTACTTC. Its translation is CASSPSGGRETQYF.

V is TRBV11-2 and J is TRBJ1-1; 9 nucleotides match TRBD1. The length of the CDR3 is 14 residues. V dropped 1 base and J dropped 8; count of bases not matched to a gene: 5. The germline CDR1 and CDR2 sequences are SGHAT and FQNNGV. The CDR3 DNA is TGTGCCAGCAGCTTAGCCGGGACAGGGTGGGAAGCTTTCTTT. It specifies CASSLAGTGWEAFF.

This chain connects TRBV27 to TRBJ2-2; D not certain. Germline CDR1 and CDR2: MNHEY and SMNVEV (reference sequence). CDR3 size: 12 residues. Deletions cut 5 bases from V and 7 bases from J, with 8 bases between. The CDR3 DNA reads as TGTGCCAGCAGTCCTTCCTACGGGGAGCTGTTTTTT. Residues: CASSPSYGELFF.

The J gene is TRBJ1-1, the V gene TRBV2; possibly TRBD1 for D (6 bases). V shed 6 bases and J shed 5 bases, with 16 bases lying between them. Germline V gene data show CDR1 as SNHLY and CDR2 as FYNNEI. CDR3 length: 14 residues. The CDR3 here is CASSPSGGGTEAFF. The CDR3 bases are TGTGCCAGCAGCCCCAGCGGGGGCGGGACTGAAGCTTTCTTT.

The V gene is TRBV6-5, the J gene TRBJ1-1; D may be TRBD1 (6 bases). Between the trimmed V and J ends, which lost 6 bases and 3 bases, there was a span of 14 bases. Germline V gene data show CDR1 as MNHEY and CDR2 as SVGAGI. The CDR3 sequence is 14 residues long. CDR3 nucleotides: TGTGCCAGCAGAACCAGGGGATCGGACACTGAAGCTTTCTTT. Its protein product is CASRTRGSDTEAFF.

This CDR3 is CASSQGPRITRNNEKLFF. The DNA for the CDR3 is TGCGCCAGCAGCCAAGGTCCGAGAATCACCCGTAATAATGAAAAACTGTTTTTT. The genes are TRBV4-1 and TRBJ1-4; no reliable D call. The CDR3 is 18 residues long. CDR1 is MGHRA and CDR2 is YSYEKL in the germline V gene. Trimming cost V 1 base and J 4 bases, with 19 bases left between them.

V and J are TRBV7-8 and TRBJ2-2; 9 bases are a match to TRBD2. The J segment lost 6 bases and the V segment lost 2 bases, leaving 4 bases of the junction unmatched. Germline V gene data show CDR1 as SGHVS and CDR2 as FQNEAQ. The CDR3 is 15 amino acids. The CDR3, as DNA: TGTGCCAGCAGCTTACCCGGGACTAGCCCCGGGGAGCTGTTTTTT. Amino acid sequence: CASSLPGTSPGELFF.

The chain links TRBV4-1 to TRBJ1-4; TRBD1 matches 7 bases. Germline trimming cut 4 bases from V and 4 bases from J; bases unmatched to any gene: 9. Germline V lookup: CDR1 MGHRA, CDR2 YSYEKL. This CDR3 is 16 amino acids long. CDR3 sequence reads: CASSRGTAAGNEKLFF. CDR3 in DNA: TGCGCCAGCAGCCGCGGGACAGCCGCCGGTAATGAAAAACTGTTTTTT.

The chain couples TRBV27 to TRBJ2-1, with 8 bases fitting TRBD2. Trimming took 6 bases from V and 7 from J; bases not matched to a gene: 8. This CDR3 has 14 residues. Germline CDR1 MNHEY, CDR2 SMNVEV (reference sequence). This CDR3 is CASRPPGTSNEQFF. The CDR3 nucleotides are TGTGCCAGCAGACCTCCCGGGACTAGTAATGAGCAGTTCTTC.

DNA of the CDR3: TGCGCCAGCAGCCAAGGGAGTAGCGGGAGAGCGGAGAGAGAGACCCAGTACTTC. It encodes CASSQGSSGRAERETQYF. The chain links TRBV4-1 to TRBJ2-5; 9 bases agree with TRBD2. The CDR3 runs 18 residues. The J segment lost 4 bases and the V segment lost 1 base, leaving 13 bases of the junction unmatched. Germline V lookup: CDR1 MGHRA, CDR2 YSYEKL.

The chain has TRBV7-6 and TRBJ2-5; 7 nucleotides align to TRBD1. The CDR3 is made up of 15 amino acids. V was pared by 4 bases and J by 2 bases, with 7 bases of the junction left unmatched. CDR1 and CDR2 (germline): SGHVS, FNYEAQ. CDR3 in amino acids: CASSSDPGQQETQYF. Here the CDR3 DNA reads TGTGCCAGCAGCTCCGATCCGGGACAGCAAGAGACCCAGTACTTC.

This clone was seen a single time. The chain is built from TRBV5-4 and TRBJ1-2; TRBD1 is a possible D gene (6 bases). Germline lookup yields CDR1 SGHNT and CDR2 YYREEE (reference sequence). V dropped 0 bases and J dropped 3 bases, with 12 bases sitting between them. This CDR3 spans 15 amino acids. The CDR3 spells CASSLETRGHYGYTF. The CDR3 bases are TGTGCCAGCAGCTTGGAGACCAGGGGCCACTATGGCTACACCTTC.

This clone was found once. V and J are TRBV29-1 and TRBJ1-1; possible D gene TRBD1, 5 bases. This CDR3 is built from 11 residues. The germline gives CDR1 SQVTM, CDR2 ANQGSEA. V was clipped by 4 bases and J by 6 bases, with 9 bases between them. CDR3 nucleotide sequence: TGCAGCGTTGGGGGCAGGTCTGAAGCTTTCTTT. Protein sequence: CSVGGRSEAFF.